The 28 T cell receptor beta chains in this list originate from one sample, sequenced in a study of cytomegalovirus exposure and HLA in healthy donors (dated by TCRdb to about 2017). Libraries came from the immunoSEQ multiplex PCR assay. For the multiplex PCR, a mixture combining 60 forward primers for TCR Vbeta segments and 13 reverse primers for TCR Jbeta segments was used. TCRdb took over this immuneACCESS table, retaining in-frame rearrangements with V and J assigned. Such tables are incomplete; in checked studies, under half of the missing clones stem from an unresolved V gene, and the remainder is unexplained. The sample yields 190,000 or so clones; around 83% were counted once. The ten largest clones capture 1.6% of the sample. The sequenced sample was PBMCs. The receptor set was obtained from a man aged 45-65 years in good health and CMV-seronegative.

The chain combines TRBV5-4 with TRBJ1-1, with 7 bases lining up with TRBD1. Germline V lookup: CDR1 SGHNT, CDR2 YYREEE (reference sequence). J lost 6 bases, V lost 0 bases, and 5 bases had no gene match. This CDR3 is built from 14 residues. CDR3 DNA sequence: TGTGCCAGCAGCTTGGCCGAAGGGGGCCCTGAAGCTTTCTTT. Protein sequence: CASSLAEGGPEAFF.

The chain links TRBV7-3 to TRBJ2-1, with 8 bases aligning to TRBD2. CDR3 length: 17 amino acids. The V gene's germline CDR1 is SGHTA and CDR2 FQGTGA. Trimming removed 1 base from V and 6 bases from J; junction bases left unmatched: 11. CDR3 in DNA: TGTGCCAGCAGCTTAAAATTAGGACTAGCTGAAGGCAATGAGCAGTTCTTC. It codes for CASSLKLGLAEGNEQFF.

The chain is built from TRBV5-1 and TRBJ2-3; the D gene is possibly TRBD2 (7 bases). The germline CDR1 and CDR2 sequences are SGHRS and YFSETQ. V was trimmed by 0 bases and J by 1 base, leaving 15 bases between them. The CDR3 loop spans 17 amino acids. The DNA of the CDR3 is TGCGCCAGCAGCTTGGGGGCTGCGGGGGCGCGCACAGATACGCAGTATTTT. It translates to CASSLGAAGARTDTQYF.

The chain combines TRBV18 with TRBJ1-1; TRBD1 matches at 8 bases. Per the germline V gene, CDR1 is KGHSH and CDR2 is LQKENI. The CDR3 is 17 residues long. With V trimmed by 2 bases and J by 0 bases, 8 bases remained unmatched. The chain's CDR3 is CASSPRQGTNMNTEAFF. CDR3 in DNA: TGTGCCAGCTCACCAAGACAGGGGACGAATATGAACACTGAAGCTTTCTTT.

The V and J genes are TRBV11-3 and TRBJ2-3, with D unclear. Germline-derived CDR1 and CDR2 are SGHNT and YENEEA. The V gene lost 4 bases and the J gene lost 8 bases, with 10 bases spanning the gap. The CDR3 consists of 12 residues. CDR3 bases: TGTGCCAGCAGCTCCGGGTCCGCTACGCAGTATTTT. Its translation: CASSSGSATQYF.

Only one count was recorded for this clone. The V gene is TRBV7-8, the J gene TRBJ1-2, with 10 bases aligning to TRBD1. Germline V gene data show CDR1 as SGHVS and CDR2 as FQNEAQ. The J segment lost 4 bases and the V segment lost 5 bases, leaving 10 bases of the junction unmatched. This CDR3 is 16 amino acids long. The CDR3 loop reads CASSLPTGGGSYGYTF. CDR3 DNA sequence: TGTGCCAGCAGCCTACCGACAGGGGGCGGATCCTATGGCTACACCTTC.

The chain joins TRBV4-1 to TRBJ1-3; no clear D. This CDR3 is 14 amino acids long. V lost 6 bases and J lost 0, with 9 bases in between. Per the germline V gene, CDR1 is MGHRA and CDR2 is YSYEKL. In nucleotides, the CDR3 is TGCGCCAGCAGTCGGGAAATCTCTGGAAACACCATATATTTT. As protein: CASSREISGNTIYF.

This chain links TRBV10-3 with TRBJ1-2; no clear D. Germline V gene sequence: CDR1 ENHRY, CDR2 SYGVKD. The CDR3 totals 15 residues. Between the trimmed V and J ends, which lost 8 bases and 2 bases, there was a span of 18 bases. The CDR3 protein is CAISESDRRNYGYTF. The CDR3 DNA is TGTGCCATCTCCGAGTCCGACCGGCGGAACTATGGCTACACCTTC.

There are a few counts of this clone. The CDR3 sequence is CASSLRTGRRAFF. DNA for the CDR3: TGTGCCAGCAGCCTCCGGACAGGGCGGCGAGCTTTCTTT. V and J are TRBV28 and TRBJ1-1; 8 bases match TRBD1. Trimming removed 6 bases from V and 10 bases from J; junction bases left unmatched: 10. CDR3 length equals 13 residues. In germline, CDR1 is MDHEN, CDR2 SYDVKM.

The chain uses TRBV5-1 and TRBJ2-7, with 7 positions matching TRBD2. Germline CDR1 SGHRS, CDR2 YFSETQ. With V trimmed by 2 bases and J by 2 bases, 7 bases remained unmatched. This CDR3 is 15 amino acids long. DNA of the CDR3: TGCGCCAGCAGCTTTTCTAGCGGCGATACCTACGAGCAGTACTTC. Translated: CASSFSSGDTYEQYF.

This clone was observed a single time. The CDR3 is CAWSIDSGNTIYF. CDR3 DNA sequence: TGTGCCTGGAGTATAGACTCTGGAAACACCATATATTTT. The chain recombines TRBV30 with TRBJ1-3; D remains ambiguous. The germline V and J ends were trimmed by 2 bases and 0 bases, with 5 bases remaining between them. The CDR3 is 13 amino acids. In germline, CDR1 is GTSNPN, CDR2 SVGIG (reference sequence).

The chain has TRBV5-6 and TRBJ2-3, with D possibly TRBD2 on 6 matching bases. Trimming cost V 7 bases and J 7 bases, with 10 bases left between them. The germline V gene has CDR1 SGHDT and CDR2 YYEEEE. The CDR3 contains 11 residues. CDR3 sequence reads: CASWRGNTQYF. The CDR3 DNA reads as TGTGCCAGCTGGCGGGGAAATACGCAGTATTTT.

For the CDR3, the DNA is TGTGCCAGCAGCGTCACCACTAGGGATACGCAGTATTTT. The encoded protein is CASSVTTRDTQYF. V is TRBV9 and J is TRBJ2-3; the D gene is possibly TRBD2 (5 bases). The CDR3 totals 13 residues. Germline assignment: CDR1 SGDLS and CDR2 YYNGEE. V was pared by 2 bases and J by 6 bases, with 10 bases between. The full variable domain, completed using reference TRBV9 and TRBJ2-3, is DSGVTQTPKHLITATGQRVTLRCSPRSGDLSVYWYQQSLDQGLQFLIQYYNGEERAKGNILERFSAQQFPDLHSELNLSSLELGDSALYFCASSVTTRDTQYFGPGTRLTVL.

The CDR3 region is CASSAKTSGGLTDTQYF. As DNA, the CDR3 is TGTGCCAGCAGCGCCAAGACTAGCGGGGGGCTCACAGATACGCAGTATTTT. The chain is built from TRBV9 and TRBJ2-3; 13 bases are a match to TRBD2. The CDR3 runs to 17 residues. V shed 3 bases and J 2 bases; nucleotides not matched to a gene: 6. CDR1 is SGDLS, CDR2 YYNGEE, per germline.

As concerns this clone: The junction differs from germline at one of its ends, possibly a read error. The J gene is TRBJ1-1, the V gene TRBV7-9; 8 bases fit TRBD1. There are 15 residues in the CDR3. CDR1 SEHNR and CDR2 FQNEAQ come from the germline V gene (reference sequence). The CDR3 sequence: CSSSNTLTGGTEAFF. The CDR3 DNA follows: TGTTCCAGCAGCAACACTTTAACAGGGGGGACTGAAGCTTTCTTT.

CDR3 nucleotide sequence: TGTGCCAGTAGTATAGGACAGGGGGTTTACACCGGGGAGCTGTTTTTT. Translating gives CASSIGQGVYTGELFF. V and J are TRBV19 and TRBJ2-2, with 9 bases fitting TRBD1. This CDR3 comprises 16 residues. CDR1 is LNHDA and CDR2 is SQIVND in the germline V gene (reference sequence). The ends lost 1 base at V and 3 bases at J; junction bases unmatched: 3.

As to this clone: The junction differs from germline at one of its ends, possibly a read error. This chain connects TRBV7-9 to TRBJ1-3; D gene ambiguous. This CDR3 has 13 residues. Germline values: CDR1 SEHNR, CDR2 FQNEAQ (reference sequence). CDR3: CSSSLNEGNTIYF. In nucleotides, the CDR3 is TGTTCCAGCAGCTTAAATGAGGGAAACACCATATATTTT. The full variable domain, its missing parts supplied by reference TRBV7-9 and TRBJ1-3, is DTGVSQNPRHKITKRGQNVTFRCDPISEHNRLYWYRQTLGQGPEFLTYFQNEAQLEKSRLLSDRFSAERPKGSFSTLEIQRTEQGDSAMYLCSSSLNEGNTIYFGEGSWLTVV.

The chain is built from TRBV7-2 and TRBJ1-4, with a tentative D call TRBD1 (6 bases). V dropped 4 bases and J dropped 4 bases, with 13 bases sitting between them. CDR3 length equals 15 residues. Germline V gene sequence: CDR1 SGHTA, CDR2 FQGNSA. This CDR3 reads CASSYGQTVNEKLFF. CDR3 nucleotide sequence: TGTGCCAGCAGCTATGGACAGACCGTTAATGAAAAACTGTTTTTT. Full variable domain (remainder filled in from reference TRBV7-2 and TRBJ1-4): GAGVSQSPSNKVTEKGKDVELRCDPISGHTALYWYRQSLGQGLEFLIYFQGNSAPDKSGLPSDRFSAERTGGSVSTLTIQRTQQEDSAVYLCASSYGQTVNEKLFFGSGTQLSVL.

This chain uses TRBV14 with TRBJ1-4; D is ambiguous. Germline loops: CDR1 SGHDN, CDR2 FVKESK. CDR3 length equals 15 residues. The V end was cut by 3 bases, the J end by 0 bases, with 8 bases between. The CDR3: CASSQRKATNEKLFF. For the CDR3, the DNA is TGTGCCAGCAGCCAGAGGAAAGCAACTAATGAAAAACTGTTTTTT.

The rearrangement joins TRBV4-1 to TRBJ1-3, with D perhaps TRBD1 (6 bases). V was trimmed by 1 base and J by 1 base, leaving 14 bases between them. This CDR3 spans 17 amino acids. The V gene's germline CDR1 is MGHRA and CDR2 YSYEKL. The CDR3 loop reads CASSQGLIQGSGNTIYF. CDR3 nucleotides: TGCGCCAGCAGCCAAGGTTTAATCCAGGGGTCTGGAAACACCATATATTTT.

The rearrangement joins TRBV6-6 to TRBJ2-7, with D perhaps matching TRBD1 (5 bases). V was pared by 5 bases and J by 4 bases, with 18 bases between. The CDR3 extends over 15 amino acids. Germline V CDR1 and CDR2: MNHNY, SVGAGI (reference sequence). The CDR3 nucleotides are TGTGCCAGCAGTCGTCAGGGAAATCTAGGATACGAGCAGTACTTC. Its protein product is CASSRQGNLGYEQYF.

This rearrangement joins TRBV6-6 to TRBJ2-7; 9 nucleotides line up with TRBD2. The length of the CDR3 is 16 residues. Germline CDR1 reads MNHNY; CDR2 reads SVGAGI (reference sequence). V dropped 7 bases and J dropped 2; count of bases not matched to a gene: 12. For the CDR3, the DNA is TGTGCCAGCAAGGGTAGCGGGAGTGTTAGCGCCTACGAGCAGTACTTC. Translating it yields CASKGSGSVSAYEQYF.

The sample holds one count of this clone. CDR3: CASSYRPGQMDGYTF. DNA of the CDR3: TGTGCCAGCAGTTACCGACCGGGACAGATGGATGGCTACACCTTC. The gene calls are TRBV6-5 and TRBJ1-2; TRBD1 aligns across 7 bases. Trimming cost V 2 bases and J 6 bases; bases outside gene matches: 9. The CDR3 runs to 15 residues. CDR1 and CDR2 from the germline V gene are MNHEY and SVGAGI.

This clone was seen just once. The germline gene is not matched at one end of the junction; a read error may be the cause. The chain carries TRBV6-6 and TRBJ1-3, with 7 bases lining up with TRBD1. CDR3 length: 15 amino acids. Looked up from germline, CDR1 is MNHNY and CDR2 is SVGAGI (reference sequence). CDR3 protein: CASNYHGDSGNTIYF. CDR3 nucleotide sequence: TGTGCCAGCAATTACCACGGGGACAGTGGAAACACCATATATTTT.

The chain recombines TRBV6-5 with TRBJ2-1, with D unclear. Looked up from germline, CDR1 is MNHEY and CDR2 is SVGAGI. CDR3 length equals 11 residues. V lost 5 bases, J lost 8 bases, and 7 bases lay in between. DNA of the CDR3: TGTGCCAGCAGTGGCCGGGATGAGCAGTTCTTC. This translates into CASSGRDEQFF.

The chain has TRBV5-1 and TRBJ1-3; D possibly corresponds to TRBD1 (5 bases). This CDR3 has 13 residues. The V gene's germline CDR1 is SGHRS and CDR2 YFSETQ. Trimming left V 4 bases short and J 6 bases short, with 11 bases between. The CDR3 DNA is TGCGCCAGCAGCCACGGGGGGGAAAACACCATATATTTT. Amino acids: CASSHGGENTIYF.

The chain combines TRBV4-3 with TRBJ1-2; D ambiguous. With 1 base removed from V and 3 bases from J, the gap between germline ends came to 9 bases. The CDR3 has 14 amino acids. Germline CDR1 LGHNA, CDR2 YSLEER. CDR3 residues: CASSQGPGHYGYTF. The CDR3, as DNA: TGCGCCAGCAGCCAAGGTCCTGGCCACTATGGCTACACCTTC.

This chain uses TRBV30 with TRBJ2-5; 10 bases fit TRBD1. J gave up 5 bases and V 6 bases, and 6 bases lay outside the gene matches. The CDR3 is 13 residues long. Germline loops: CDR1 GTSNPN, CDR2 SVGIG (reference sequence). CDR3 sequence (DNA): TGTGCCTGCGACAGGGGGCGGCGGGAGACCCAGTACTTC. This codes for CACDRGRRETQYF.